This T cell receptor (beta chain) derives from a study of tumor-infiltrating lymphocytes in primary liver carcinoma. The overall study: Primary liver carcinoma, confirmed by histopathology, was surgically resected.

The study, taken as a whole, reports: Tumor top-250-clone fraction significantly exceeded that of blood (p = 0.039).

Notes on this clonotype: The target antigen is unknown. As the CDR3 is not closed by the conserved phenylalanine or tryptophan, this likely results from a read error.

Trimming took 8 bases from V and 9 from J, leaving 17 bases between them. Germline V gives CDR1 MNHNY, CDR2 SVGAGI (reference sequence). The CDR3 is made up of 13 amino acids. The blood RNA (from unsorted whole blood) was obtained, and germline DNA was also extracted. Chronic HBV infection was present, with no prior treatment. The collection of 3 to 4 milliliters of peripheral blood preceded surgery. From 450 to 550 ng total RNA, TCR beta cDNA was generated with a primer in the constant region. The TCR beta library was amplified through three nested multiplex PCR rounds in a modified ARM-PCR procedure. Running roughly 10 cycles apiece, the first two PCR rounds relied on TRBV1-TRBV30 forward primers together with a C-beta reverse primer. MiXCR, run by TCRdb on the multiplex PCR reads, gives a single entry per CDR3 protein. Here the sample spans 190,000 or so distinct CDR3 sequences, roughly two thirds being singletons.

The TCR originated in a woman in her sixties with primary liver carcinoma and hepatitis B virus infection. The source material was peripheral blood. The chain recombines TRBV6-6 with TRBJ2-1; D is undetermined. In DNA form, the CDR3 reads TGTGCCAGCCATTTTGAGAGCGCCATTGAGCAGTTCTCC. Its translation: CASHFESAIEQFS.